One and the same sample provided the 21 T cell receptor beta chains below, sequenced in a study of T cell changes during pregnancy in multiple sclerosis. Assay used: immunoSEQ multiplex PCR; TCRdb lists only in-frame clones, some missing. The sample records approximately 70,000 clones, 92% being singletons. The material sequenced was peripheral blood, taken after pregnancy. The receptors originated from a female donor with multiple sclerosis, enrolled in a pregnancy study.

This clone showed up just a few times. The CDR3 sequence: CSLGSRGNTEAFF. The CDR3 coding sequence is TGCAGCCTTGGGTCGAGAGGGAACACTGAAGCTTTCTTT. This chain joins TRBV29-1 and TRBJ1-1; the D is unclear. This CDR3 comprises 13 residues. Deletions cut 8 bases from V and 1 base from J, with 14 bases between. Germline V lookup: CDR1 SQVTM, CDR2 ANQGSEA.

This chain connects TRBV5-4 to TRBJ2-2; perhaps TRBD2 as D (6 bases). Germline CDR1 is SGHNT and CDR2 is YYREEE (reference sequence). The V end lost 4 bases, the J end lost 1 base, and 14 bases lay between the germline ends. This CDR3 has 16 residues. The CDR3 nucleotides are TGTGCCAGCAGCACCCCCGGGACTGGGAACACCGGGGAGCTGTTTTTT. Encoded protein: CASSTPGTGNTGELFF.

The CDR3 loop is CAGNKDRNYGYTF. The CDR3 DNA reads TGTGCCGGAAATAAGGACAGGAACTATGGCTACACCTTC. The V and J genes are TRBV2 and TRBJ1-2; 7 bases are shared with TRBD1. The length of the CDR3 is 13 residues. V was pared by 11 bases and J by 2 bases, with 8 bases of the junction left unmatched. CDR1 and CDR2 from the germline V gene are SNHLY and FYNNEI.

This chain uses TRBV7-2 with TRBJ2-7; weak D call: TRBD2 (7 bases). V lost 1 base to trimming and J lost 0 bases, with 13 bases between them. Looked up from germline, CDR1 is SGHTA and CDR2 is FQGNSA. The CDR3 is made up of 16 amino acids. The CDR3 loop reads CASSLDAGAGSYEQYF. CDR3 DNA sequence: TGTGCCAGCAGCTTAGATGCGGGGGCCGGCTCCTACGAGCAGTACTTC.

This clone was counted only a few times. The chain recombines TRBV5-4 with TRBJ1-1; 11 bases fit TRBD1. Germline CDR1 is SGHNT and CDR2 is YYREEE (reference sequence). The CDR3 has 15 amino acids. Trimming at V came to 0 bases and at J to 4 bases, leaving 2 bases not matched to a gene. CDR3 residues: CASSLVGQGGTEAFF. DNA for the CDR3: TGTGCCAGCAGCTTGGTGGGACAGGGGGGCACTGAAGCTTTCTTT.

The rearrangement links TRBV30 to TRBJ2-7; 7 bases match TRBD1. After removal of 4 bases from V and 2 bases from J, the junction contained 8 bases not matched to a gene. Germline V gene lookup returns CDR1 GTSNPN and CDR2 SVGIG (reference sequence). This CDR3 region has 14 residues. Here the CDR3 DNA reads TGTGCCTGGACTGACAGGGTTCCCACCTACGAGCAGTACTTC. Translating it yields CAWTDRVPTYEQYF.

In DNA, the CDR3 is TGCGCCAGCAGTGATGGGACTAGCGGGAGAGTCCCCTATACGCAGTATTTT. This sequence encodes CASSDGTSGRVPYTQYF. The V call is TRBV10-1, the J call TRBJ2-3; TRBD2 matches at 14 bases. The CDR3 extends over 17 amino acids. Germline V lookup: CDR1 WNHNN, CDR2 SYGVQD (reference sequence). J was trimmed by 7 bases and V by 3 bases; bases with no gene match: 9.

V usage is TRBV2 and J usage is TRBJ2-3; 8 bases map to TRBD1. In germline, CDR1 is SNHLY, CDR2 FYNNEI. The CDR3 consists of 15 residues. V lost 6 bases to trimming and J lost 1 base; unmatched junction nucleotides: 6. CDR3: CASSRTGPRTDTQYF. CDR3 bases: TGTGCCAGCAGCCGGACAGGGCCCCGCACAGATACGCAGTATTTT.

The J gene is TRBJ2-2, the V gene TRBV30, with D unresolved. The length of the CDR3 is 13 residues. Germline assignment: CDR1 GTSNPN and CDR2 SVGIG (reference sequence). V dropped 0 bases and J dropped 6 bases, with 8 bases sitting between them. This CDR3 is CAWSVGGAGELFF. DNA of the CDR3: TGTGCCTGGAGTGTAGGCGGCGCCGGGGAGCTGTTTTTT.

This chain connects TRBV5-1 to TRBJ2-1; TRBD1 aligns across 9 bases. The germline CDR1 and CDR2 sequences are SGHRS and YFSETQ. Trimming at V came to 4 bases and at J to 2 bases, leaving 4 bases not matched to a gene. The CDR3 totals 15 residues. In DNA, the CDR3 is TGCGCCAGCAGCGTGACAGGGGGGGCCTACAATGAGCAGTTCTTC. Translation gives CASSVTGGAYNEQFF.

V gene TRBV7-3 combines with J gene TRBJ2-5; 12 bases are shared with TRBD2. Unmatched junction bases numbered 12, after V lost 5 bases and J lost 5 bases. This CDR3 region has 17 residues. Germline lookup yields CDR1 SGHTA and CDR2 FQGTGA. As DNA, the CDR3 is TGTGCCAGCAGCCCGAAAGGGCTAGCGGGAGGGCAGGAGACCCAGTACTTC. Translated, it gives CASSPKGLAGGQETQYF.

The count of this clone is one. The CDR3: CASTPGGKLFF. CDR3 bases: TGTGCCAGCACCCCAGGGGGAAAACTGTTTTTT. V gene TRBV6-1 combines with J gene TRBJ1-4; 7 bases fit TRBD1. Trimming at V came to 7 bases and at J to 10 bases, leaving 3 bases not matched to a gene. CDR3 length: 11 amino acids. Germline V CDR1 and CDR2: MNHNS, SASEGT.

The rearrangement uses TRBV19 and TRBJ1-5, with 9 bases that match TRBD1. This CDR3 has 14 residues. With V trimmed by 7 bases and J by 5 bases, 6 bases remained unmatched. Per the germline V gene, CDR1 is LNHDA and CDR2 is SQIVND (reference sequence). CDR3 in amino acids: CASITGTGHQPQHF. The CDR3 DNA follows: TGTGCCAGTATTACCGGGACAGGGCATCAGCCCCAGCATTTT. The complete variable domain, with remaining parts taken from reference TRBV19 and TRBJ1-5, reads DGGITQSPKYLFRKEGQNVTLSCEQNLNHDAMYWYRQDPGQGLRLIYYSQIVNDFQKGDIAEGYSVSREKKESFPLTVTSAQKNPTAFYLCASITGTGHQPQHFGDGTRLSIL.

V is TRBV6-1 and J is TRBJ2-5, with D possibly TRBD2 on 6 matching bases. CDR3 length: 13 residues. Germline lookup yields CDR1 MNHNS and CDR2 SASEGT. Trimming removed 7 bases at V and 5 bases at J, with 14 bases between. CDR3 region: CASTFRGWETQYF. The CDR3 nucleotides are TGTGCCAGCACCTTTCGGGGGTGGGAGACCCAGTACTTC.

The genes are TRBV5-1 and TRBJ2-1, with TRBD2 matching 9 bases. This CDR3 spans 16 amino acids. J was trimmed by 8 bases and V by 3 bases; bases with no gene match: 12. CDR1 is SGHRS, CDR2 YFSETQ, per germline. CDR3 DNA sequence: TGCGCCAGCAGCTCTCTTAGCGGGGGCCTCGGGGATGAGCAGTTCTTC. Residues: CASSSLSGGLGDEQFF.

The V call is TRBV29-1, the J call TRBJ2-7; D is possibly TRBD2 (5 bases). Germline values: CDR1 SQVTM, CDR2 ANQGSEA. The length of the CDR3 is 13 residues. Deletions cut 5 bases from V and 7 bases from J, with 18 bases between. For the CDR3, the DNA is TGCAGCGTTTCGACCGTCCCGACGGGGGAGCAGTACTTC. Its protein product is CSVSTVPTGEQYF.

This clone was recorded once. V is TRBV11-2 and J is TRBJ2-1; 10 positions match TRBD1. The J segment lost 2 bases and the V segment lost 4 bases, leaving 8 bases of the junction unmatched. Germline CDR1 is SGHAT and CDR2 is FQNNGV. The CDR3 runs to 17 residues. The CDR3 DNA sequence: TGTGCCAGCAGCTCCCCGGACAGGGGGAACCCCTACAATGAGCAGTTCTTC. Amino acids: CASSSPDRGNPYNEQFF.

Turning to this clone: Germline and junction disagree at one end, which may indicate a read error. The gene calls are TRBV7-7 and TRBJ1-1, with 11 bases fitting TRBD1. The CDR3 covers 15 residues. CDR1 and CDR2 (germline): SSHAT, FNYEAQ (reference sequence). The CDR3 DNA reads TGTGCTAGCAGCTTTTGGGACAGGGGGGCCACTGAAGCTTTCTTT. This gives the protein CASSFWDRGATEAFF. Full variable domain (missing parts from reference TRBV7-7 and TRBJ1-1): GAGVSQSPRYKVTKRGQDVTLRCDPISSHATLYWYQQALGQGPEFLTYFNYEAQPDKSGLPSDRFSAERPEGSISTLTIQRTEQRDSAMYRCASSFWDRGATEAFFGQGTRLTVV.

The genes are TRBV7-9 and TRBJ1-3; weak D call: TRBD1 (5 bases). This CDR3 has 15 amino acids. V shed 0 bases and J shed 1 base, with 7 bases lying between them. CDR1 and CDR2 from the germline V gene are SEHNR and FQNEAQ (reference sequence). The CDR3 reads CASSLAQGSGNTIYF. In nucleotides, the CDR3 is TGTGCCAGCAGCTTAGCGCAGGGTTCTGGAAACACCATATATTTT.

The genes are TRBV5-1 and TRBJ2-1; 7 bases match TRBD2. The CDR3 has 15 amino acids. V lost 0 bases and J lost 4; bases outside the gene matches: 4. The germline gives CDR1 SGHRS, CDR2 YFSETQ. Written as DNA, the CDR3 is TGCGCCAGCAGCTTGGCGGCTAGCGGTTACAATGAGCAGTTCTTC. The encoded protein is CASSLAASGYNEQFF.

A single count supports this clone. The CDR3 DNA follows: TGTGCCAGCTCACCAACAGGGGTCACAGATACGCAGTATTTT. As protein: CASSPTGVTDTQYF. The J gene is TRBJ2-3, the V gene TRBV18; 7 nucleotides align to TRBD1. The CDR3 consists of 14 residues. J gave up 2 bases and V 2 bases, and 1 base lay outside the gene matches. From germline, CDR1 is KGHSH and CDR2 LQKENI.